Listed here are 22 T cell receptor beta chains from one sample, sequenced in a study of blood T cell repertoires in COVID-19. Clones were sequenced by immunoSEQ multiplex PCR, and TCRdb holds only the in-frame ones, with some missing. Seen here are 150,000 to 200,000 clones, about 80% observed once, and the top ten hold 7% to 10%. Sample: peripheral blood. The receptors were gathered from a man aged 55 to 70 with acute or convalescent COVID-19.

The CDR3 region has the DNA TGCGCCAGCAGCCCGGGACAGAGGAACACTGAAGCTTTCTTT. This encodes CASSPGQRNTEAFF. V gene TRBV5-1 combines with J gene TRBJ1-1, with 7 nucleotides matching TRBD1. The J segment lost 1 base and the V segment lost 4 bases, leaving 4 bases of the junction unmatched. Germline V gives CDR1 SGHRS, CDR2 YFSETQ. The CDR3 contains 14 residues.

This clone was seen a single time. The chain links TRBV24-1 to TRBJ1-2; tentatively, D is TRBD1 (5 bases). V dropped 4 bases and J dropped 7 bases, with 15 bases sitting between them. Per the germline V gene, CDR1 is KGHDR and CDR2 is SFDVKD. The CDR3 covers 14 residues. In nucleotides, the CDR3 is TGTGCCACCAGTGAGTCGAGCTCTAGGGGTGGCTACACCTTC. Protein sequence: CATSESSSRGGYTF.

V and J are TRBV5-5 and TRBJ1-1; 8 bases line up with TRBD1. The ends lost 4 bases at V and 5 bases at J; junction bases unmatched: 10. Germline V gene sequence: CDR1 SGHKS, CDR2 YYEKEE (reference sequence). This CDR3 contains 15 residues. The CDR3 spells CASSLLGQGETEAFF. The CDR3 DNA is TGTGCCAGCAGCCTCTTAGGACAGGGAGAAACTGAAGCTTTCTTT.

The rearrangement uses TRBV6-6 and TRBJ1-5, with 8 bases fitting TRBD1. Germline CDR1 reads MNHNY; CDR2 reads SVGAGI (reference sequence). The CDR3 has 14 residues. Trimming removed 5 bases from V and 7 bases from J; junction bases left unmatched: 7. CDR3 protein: CASSGQGREQPQHF. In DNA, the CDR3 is TGTGCCAGCAGTGGACAGGGACGGGAGCAGCCCCAGCATTTT.

CDR3 coding DNA: TGTGCCAGCAATTTCGACAGCCATAATCAGCCCCAGCATTTT. It codes for CASNFDSHNQPQHF. The J gene is TRBJ1-5, the V gene TRBV2, with D perhaps matching TRBD1 (5 bases). Germline-derived CDR1 and CDR2 are SNHLY and FYNNEI. Trimming pared 7 bases from V and 4 bases from J, leaving 14 bases between. CDR3 length: 14 amino acids.

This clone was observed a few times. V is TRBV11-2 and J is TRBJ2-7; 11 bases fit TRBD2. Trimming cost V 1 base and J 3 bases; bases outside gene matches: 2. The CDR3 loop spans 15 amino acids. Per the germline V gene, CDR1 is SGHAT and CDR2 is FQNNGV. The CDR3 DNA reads TGTGCCAGCAGCTTAGCGACTAGCGGGGACTACGAGCAGTACTTC. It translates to CASSLATSGDYEQYF.

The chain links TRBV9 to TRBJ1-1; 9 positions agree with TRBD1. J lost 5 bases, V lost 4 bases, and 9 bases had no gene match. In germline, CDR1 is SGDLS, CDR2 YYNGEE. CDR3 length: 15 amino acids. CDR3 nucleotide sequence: TGTGCCAGCAGCCCGGTAACAGGGGGCGAAACTGAAGCTTTCTTT. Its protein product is CASSPVTGGETEAFF.

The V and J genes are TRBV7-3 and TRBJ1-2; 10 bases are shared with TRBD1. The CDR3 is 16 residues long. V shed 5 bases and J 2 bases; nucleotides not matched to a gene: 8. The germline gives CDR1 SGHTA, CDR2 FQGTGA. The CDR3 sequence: CASSPVPGQGNYGYTF. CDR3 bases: TGTGCCAGCAGCCCGGTACCGGGACAGGGGAACTATGGCTACACCTTC.

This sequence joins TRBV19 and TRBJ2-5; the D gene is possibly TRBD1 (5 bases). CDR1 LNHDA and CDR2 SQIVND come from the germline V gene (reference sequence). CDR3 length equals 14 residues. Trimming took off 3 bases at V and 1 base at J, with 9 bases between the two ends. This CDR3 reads CASSIGASQETQYF. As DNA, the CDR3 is TGTGCCAGTAGTATTGGGGCTAGCCAAGAGACCCAGTACTTC.

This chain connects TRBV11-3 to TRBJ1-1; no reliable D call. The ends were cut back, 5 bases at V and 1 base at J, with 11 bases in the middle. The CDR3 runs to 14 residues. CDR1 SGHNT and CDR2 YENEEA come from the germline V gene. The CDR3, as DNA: TGTGCCAGCAGCCATAGGGCGGGGAACACTGAAGCTTTCTTT. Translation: CASSHRAGNTEAFF.

In nucleotides, the CDR3 is TGTGCCAGCAGTGATCGGGGTTATGGCTACACCTTC. It specifies CASSDRGYGYTF. The chain links TRBV25-1 to TRBJ1-2; D remains unclear. This CDR3 comprises 12 residues. Between the trimmed V and J ends, which lost 3 bases and 5 bases, there was a span of 7 bases. Germline V gene data show CDR1 as MGHDK and CDR2 as SYGVNS.

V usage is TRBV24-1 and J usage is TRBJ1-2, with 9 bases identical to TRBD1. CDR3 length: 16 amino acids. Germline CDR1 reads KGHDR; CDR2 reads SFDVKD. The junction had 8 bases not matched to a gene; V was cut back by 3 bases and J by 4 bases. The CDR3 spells CATSDPLQGAFYGYTF. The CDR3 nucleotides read TGTGCCACCAGTGATCCCTTACAGGGGGCCTTCTATGGCTACACCTTC.

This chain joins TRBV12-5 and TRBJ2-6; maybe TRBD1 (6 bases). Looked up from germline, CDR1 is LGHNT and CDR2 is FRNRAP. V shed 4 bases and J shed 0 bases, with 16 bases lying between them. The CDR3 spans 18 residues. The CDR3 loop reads CASGWGTYTRSGANVLTF. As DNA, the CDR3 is TGTGCTAGTGGTTGGGGGACATATACACGCTCTGGGGCCAACGTCCTGACTTTC.

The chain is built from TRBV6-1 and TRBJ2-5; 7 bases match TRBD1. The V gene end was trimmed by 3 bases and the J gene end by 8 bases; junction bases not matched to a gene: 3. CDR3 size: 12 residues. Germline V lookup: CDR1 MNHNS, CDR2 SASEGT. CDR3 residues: CASSDTGVTQYF. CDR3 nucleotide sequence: TGTGCCAGCAGTGATACAGGGGTCACCCAGTACTTC.

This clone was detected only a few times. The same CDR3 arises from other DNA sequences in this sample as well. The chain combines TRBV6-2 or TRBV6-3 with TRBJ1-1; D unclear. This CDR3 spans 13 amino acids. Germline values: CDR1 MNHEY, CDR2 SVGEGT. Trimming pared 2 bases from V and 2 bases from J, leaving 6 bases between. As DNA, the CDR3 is TGTGCCAGCAGTTACGAGGTCAACACTGAAGCTTTCTTT. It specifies CASSYEVNTEAFF.

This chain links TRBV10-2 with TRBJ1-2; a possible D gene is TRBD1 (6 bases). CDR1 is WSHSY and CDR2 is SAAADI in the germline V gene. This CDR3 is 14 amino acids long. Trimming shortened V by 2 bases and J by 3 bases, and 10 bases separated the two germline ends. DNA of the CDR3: TGCGCCAGCAGTGAGGCAGGGGTTGACTATGGCTACACCTTC. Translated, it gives CASSEAGVDYGYTF.

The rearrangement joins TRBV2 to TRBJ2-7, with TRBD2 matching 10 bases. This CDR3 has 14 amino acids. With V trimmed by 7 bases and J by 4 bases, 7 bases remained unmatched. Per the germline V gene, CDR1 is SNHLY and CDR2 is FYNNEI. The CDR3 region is CASTLAGGWYEQYF. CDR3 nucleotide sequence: TGTGCCAGCACCTTAGCGGGGGGATGGTACGAGCAGTACTTC. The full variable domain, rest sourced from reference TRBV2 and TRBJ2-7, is EPEVTQTPSHQVTQMGQEVILRCVPISNHLYFYWYRQILGQKVEFLVSFYNNEISEKSEIFDDQFSVERPDGSNFTLKIRSTKLEDSAMYFCASTLAGGWYEQYFGPGTRLTVT.

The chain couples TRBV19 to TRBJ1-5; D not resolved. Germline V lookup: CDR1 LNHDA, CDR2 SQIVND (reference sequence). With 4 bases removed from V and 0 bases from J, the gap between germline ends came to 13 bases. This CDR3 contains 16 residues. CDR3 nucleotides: TGTGCCAGTAGTAGCGCGGGAGCCCTTAGCAATCAGCCCCAGCATTTT. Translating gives CASSSAGALSNQPQHF.

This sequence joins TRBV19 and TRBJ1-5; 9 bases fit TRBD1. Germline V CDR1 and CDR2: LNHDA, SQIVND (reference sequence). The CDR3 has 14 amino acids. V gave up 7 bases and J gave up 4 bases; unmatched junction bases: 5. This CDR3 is CASIPGQGNQPQHF. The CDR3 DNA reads TGTGCCAGTATCCCGGGACAGGGTAATCAGCCCCAGCATTTT. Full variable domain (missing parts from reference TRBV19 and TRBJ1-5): DGGITQSPKYLFRKEGQNVTLSCEQNLNHDAMYWYRQDPGQGLRLIYYSQIVNDFQKGDIAEGYSVSREKKESFPLTVTSAQKNPTAFYLCASIPGQGNQPQHFGDGTRLSIL.

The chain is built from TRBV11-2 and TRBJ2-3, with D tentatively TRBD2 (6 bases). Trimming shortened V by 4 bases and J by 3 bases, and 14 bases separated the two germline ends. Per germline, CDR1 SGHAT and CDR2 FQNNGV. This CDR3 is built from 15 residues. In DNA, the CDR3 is TGTGCCAGCAGCTATGTGGGGGGTGAGACAGATACGCAGTATTTT. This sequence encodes CASSYVGGETDTQYF. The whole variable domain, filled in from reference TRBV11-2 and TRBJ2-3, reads EAGVAQSPRYKIIEKRQSVAFWCNPISGHATLYWYQQILGQGPKLLIQFQNNGVVDDSQLPKDRFSAERLKGVDSTLKIQPAKLEDSAVYLCASSYVGGETDTQYFGPGTRLTVL.

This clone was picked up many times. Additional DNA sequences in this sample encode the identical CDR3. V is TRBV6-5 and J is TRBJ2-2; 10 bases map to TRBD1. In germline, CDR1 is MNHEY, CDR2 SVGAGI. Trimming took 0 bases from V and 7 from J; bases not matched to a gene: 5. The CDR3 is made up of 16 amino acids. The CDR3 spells CASSYSPTGGYGELFF. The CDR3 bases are TGTGCCAGCAGTTACTCGCCGACAGGGGGCTACGGGGAGCTGTTTTTT.

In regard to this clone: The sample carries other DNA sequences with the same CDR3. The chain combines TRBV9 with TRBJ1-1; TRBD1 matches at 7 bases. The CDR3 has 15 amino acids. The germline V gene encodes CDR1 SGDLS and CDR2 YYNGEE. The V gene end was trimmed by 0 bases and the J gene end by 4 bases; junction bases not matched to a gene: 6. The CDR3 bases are TGTGCCAGCAGCGTAGATGAGGGGGCGGGCACTGAAGCTTTCTTT. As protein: CASSVDEGAGTEAFF.